The clone carrying this T cell receptor (beta chain) has more than one count but fewer than ten. This sample stems from a study of T-cell reconstitution after alpha-beta-depleted transplantation in children. For TCRbeta, the library was prepared with unique molecular identifiers. Via MiXCR, TCRdb re-called the PCR reads, giving one row per CDR3 protein. The table records 500,000 or so distinct CDR3 sequences, roughly 33% of them present only once. The germline V gene encodes CDR1 MNHNS and CDR2 SASEGT. The CDR3 contains 13 residues. Trimming left V 5 bases short and J 5 bases short, with 12 bases between.

The specimen was PBMCs from the stem cell graft donor, collected from the stem cell graft. V usage is TRBV6-1 and J usage is TRBJ1-1; a weak D match, TRBD1 (5 bases). This TCR came from a human donor who donated a stem cell graft to a child with aplastic anemia. As DNA, the CDR3 is TGTGCCAGCAGTAAGCCAGGGTTTACTGAAGCTTTCTTT. It yields the protein CASSKPGFTEAFF.